Shown below are 19 T cell receptor beta chains from a single sample sequenced in a study of PD-1 blockade in classical Hodgkin lymphoma. The time point denotes: cycle 4 day 1 (C4D1), after less than 7 weeks of nivolumab. Autologous stem cell transplantation was followed by relapse in every patient, and brentuximab vedotin exposure varied. Measured with immunoSEQ multiplex PCR; TCRdb has only the in-frame clones, and not every one. The sample yields around 50,000 clones, 90% seen once. The specimen comprised peripheral blood mononuclear cells (PBMCs), sampled before the fourth cycle of nivolumab. All receptors derive from a human donor with classical Hodgkin lymphoma.

V usage is TRBV5-1 and J usage is TRBJ1-1; D unclear. V dropped 7 bases and J dropped 4 bases, with 17 bases sitting between them. In germline, CDR1 is SGHRS, CDR2 YFSETQ. CDR3 size: 14 residues. The DNA of the CDR3 is TGCGCCAGCCAGCTAGGGCGTGGGAGCACTGAAGCTTTCTTT. As protein: CASQLGRGSTEAFF.

The chain is built from TRBV2 and TRBJ2-7, with D perhaps given as TRBD1 or TRBD2 (5 bases each). Per germline, CDR1 SNHLY and CDR2 FYNNEI. The CDR3 contains 17 residues. With 2 bases removed from V and 2 bases from J, the gap between germline ends came to 19 bases. The CDR3, as DNA: TGTGCCAGCAGTGAACCACGCTCGGGACCTCAGACCTACGAGCAGTACTTC. Amino acids: CASSEPRSGPQTYEQYF.

The V gene is TRBV25-1, the J gene TRBJ1-1, with TRBD1 as a possible D gene (5 bases). V lost 5 bases and J lost 7, with 14 bases in between. Germline CDR1 and CDR2: MGHDK and SYGVNS. CDR3 length: 13 residues. CDR3 in amino acids: CASSLGPRLEAFF. The CDR3 DNA follows: TGTGCCAGCAGTCTGGGACCGAGACTTGAAGCTTTCTTT.

The chain employs TRBV28 and TRBJ2-5, with D possibly matching TRBD2 (5 bases). The CDR3 totals 14 residues. Germline-derived CDR1 and CDR2 are MDHEN and SYDVKM. V lost 6 bases and J lost 2, with 13 bases in between. The CDR3 region has the DNA TGTGCCAGCAGCCCCGGCGGGCGTCAAGAGACCCAGTACTTC. Protein: CASSPGGRQETQYF.

This rearrangement joins TRBV10-3 to TRBJ2-1, with 8 bases aligning to TRBD2. CDR1 and CDR2 from the germline V gene are ENHRY and SYGVKD. The CDR3 extends over 16 amino acids. V lost 0 bases, J lost 7 bases, and 8 bases stayed unmatched. CDR3 residues: CAISESRGLVVNEQFF. CDR3 sequence (DNA): TGTGCCATCAGTGAGTCGAGGGGACTAGTGGTGAATGAGCAGTTCTTC.

This chain uses TRBV5-1 with TRBJ1-1, with 7 bases aligning to TRBD1. CDR1 is SGHRS and CDR2 is YFSETQ in the germline V gene. Trimming at V came to 4 bases and at J to 0 bases, leaving 9 bases not matched to a gene. This CDR3 is 16 amino acids long. The DNA for the CDR3 is TGCGCCAGCAGCCCCTCCTATACAGGGGTGAACACTGAAGCTTTCTTT. It encodes CASSPSYTGVNTEAFF.

J is TRBJ2-7 and V is TRBV18; D is perhaps TRBD1 (6 bases). The CDR3 contains 15 residues. The V gene lost 2 bases and the J gene lost 0 bases, with 11 bases spanning the gap. Germline values: CDR1 KGHSH, CDR2 LQKENI. CDR3 sequence: CASSPGGGSSYEQYF. The CDR3 DNA is TGTGCCAGCTCACCAGGGGGCGGCTCCTCCTACGAGCAGTACTTC.

The chain has TRBV27 and TRBJ2-1; D is possibly TRBD2 (5 bases). V lost 5 bases, J lost 10 bases, and 15 bases lay in between. The CDR3 loop spans 13 amino acids. Germline lookup yields CDR1 MNHEY and CDR2 SMNVEV (reference sequence). In DNA form, the CDR3 reads TGTGCCAGCAGTCTACTAGAACAACACGAGCAGTTCTTC. It encodes CASSLLEQHEQFF.

The V gene is TRBV27, the J gene TRBJ2-7, with TRBD2 matching over 9 bases. J lost 1 base, V lost 7 bases, and 14 bases had no gene match. Germline CDR1 reads MNHEY; CDR2 reads SMNVEV (reference sequence). The CDR3 has 17 residues. This CDR3 reads CASIPRSGLAGSYEQYF. Here the CDR3 DNA reads TGTGCCAGCATACCCCGTTCCGGGCTAGCGGGATCCTACGAGCAGTACTTC.

This sequence joins TRBV6-5 and TRBJ1-5; D is unresolved. V lost 6 bases and J 3 bases, leaving 12 bases between the germline ends. In germline, CDR1 is MNHEY, CDR2 SVGAGI. This CDR3 comprises 14 residues. CDR3 sequence: CASSPRGINQPQHF. Here the CDR3 DNA reads TGTGCCAGCAGCCCTAGAGGAATCAATCAGCCCCAGCATTTT.

The chain couples TRBV27 to TRBJ2-7; 9 bases are shared with TRBD2. The CDR3 covers 14 residues. V gave up 2 bases and J gave up 5 bases; unmatched junction bases: 4. Per the germline V gene, CDR1 is MNHEY and CDR2 is SMNVEV (reference sequence). The CDR3 nucleotides are TGTGCCAGCAGTTTAGGGCTAGCGGGACACGAGCAGTACTTC. It specifies CASSLGLAGHEQYF.

V and J are TRBV11-3 and TRBJ2-1; either TRBD1 or TRBD2 may fit D (5 bases each). Between the trimmed V and J ends, which lost 0 bases and 0 bases, there was a span of 15 bases. CDR3 length equals 18 residues. From germline, CDR1 is SGHNT and CDR2 YENEEA. CDR3 DNA: TGTGCCAGCAGCTTAGAGTTTGGGGACCTCAGCTCCTACAATGAGCAGTTCTTC. Protein: CASSLEFGDLSSYNEQFF.

The V gene is TRBV7-6, the J gene TRBJ1-3, with D unresolved. This CDR3 is 16 amino acids long. The V and J ends lost 0 bases and 0 bases respectively, with 9 bases between them. Germline CDR1 and CDR2: SGHVS and FNYEAQ. The CDR3 DNA follows: TGTGCCAGCAGCTTAGCGGACGCGGACTCTGGAAACACCATATATTTT. Its translation is CASSLADADSGNTIYF.

The genes are TRBV21-1 and TRBJ2-1; the table's TRBD2 call for D was not verified on the DNA. TRBV21-1 corresponds to a pseudogene. The CDR3 sequence is 15 residues long. This CDR3 reads CASKMGGSDLNEQFF. In DNA, the CDR3 is TGTGCCAGTAAGATGGGCGGGAGTGACCTCAATGAGCAGTTCTTC.

The genes are TRBV29-1 and TRBJ2-3; TRBD2 might be the D (5 bases). The CDR3 is 14 amino acids. Germline-derived CDR1 and CDR2 are SQVTM and ANQGSEA. V lost 6 bases, J lost 6 bases, and 19 bases lay in between. The CDR3 spells CSVPWWESSDTQYF. CDR3 in DNA: TGCAGCGTCCCTTGGTGGGAGTCATCTGATACGCAGTATTTT.

The genes are TRBV10-1 and TRBJ2-3; D possibly matches TRBD1 or TRBD2 (5 bases each). The CDR3 covers 12 residues. The germline V gene has CDR1 WNHNN and CDR2 SYGVQD (reference sequence). Trimming removed 6 bases from V and 5 bases from J, with 9 bases in between. The CDR3 sequence: CASRGVEDTQYF. The CDR3, as DNA: TGCGCCAGCAGGGGGGTCGAAGATACGCAGTATTTT.

V is TRBV6-1 and J is TRBJ1-2, with D unclear. Germline loops: CDR1 MNHNS, CDR2 SASEGT. The length of the CDR3 is 12 residues. V was shortened by 3 bases and J by 5 bases, with 7 bases between the two germline ends. The CDR3 bases are TGTGCCAGCAGTGAGATCGGGTATGGCTACACCTTC. Protein: CASSEIGYGYTF.

This sequence joins TRBV4-1 and TRBJ2-7; 10 bases fit TRBD2. V lost 6 bases and J lost 7; bases outside the gene matches: 6. The CDR3 sequence is 13 residues long. Germline values: CDR1 MGHRA, CDR2 YSYEKL. The CDR3 region is CASRPSGRTEQYF. CDR3 coding DNA: TGCGCCAGCAGGCCTAGCGGGAGAACGGAGCAGTACTTC.

The chain combines TRBV19 with TRBJ1-2; possible D gene TRBD1, 6 bases. This CDR3 is 16 amino acids long. The V and J ends lost 9 bases and 4 bases respectively, with 24 bases between them. The germline gives CDR1 LNHDA, CDR2 SQIVND (reference sequence). In DNA, the CDR3 is TGTGCCAGCACCCAACCCCAGGGGCTTCTCAGCTATGGCTACACCTTC. It specifies CASTQPQGLLSYGYTF. Full variable domain (rest looked up from reference TRBV19 and TRBJ1-2): DGGITQSPKYLFRKEGQNVTLSCEQNLNHDAMYWYRQDPGQGLRLIYYSQIVNDFQKGDIAEGYSVSREKKESFPLTVTSAQKNPTAFYLCASTQPQGLLSYGYTFGSGTRLTVV.